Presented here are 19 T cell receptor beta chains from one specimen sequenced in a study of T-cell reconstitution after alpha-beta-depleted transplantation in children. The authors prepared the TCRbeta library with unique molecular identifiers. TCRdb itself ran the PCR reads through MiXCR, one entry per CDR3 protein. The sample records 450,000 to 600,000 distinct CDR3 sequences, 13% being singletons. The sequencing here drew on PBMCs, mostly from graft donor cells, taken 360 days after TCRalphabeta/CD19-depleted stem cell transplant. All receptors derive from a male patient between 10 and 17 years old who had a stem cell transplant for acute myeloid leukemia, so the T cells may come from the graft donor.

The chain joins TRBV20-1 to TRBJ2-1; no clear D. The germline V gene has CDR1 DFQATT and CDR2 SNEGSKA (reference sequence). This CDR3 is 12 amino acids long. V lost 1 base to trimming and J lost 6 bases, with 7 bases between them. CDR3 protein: CSARGRLNEQFF. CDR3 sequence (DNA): TGCAGTGCTAGAGGTCGACTCAATGAGCAGTTCTTC.

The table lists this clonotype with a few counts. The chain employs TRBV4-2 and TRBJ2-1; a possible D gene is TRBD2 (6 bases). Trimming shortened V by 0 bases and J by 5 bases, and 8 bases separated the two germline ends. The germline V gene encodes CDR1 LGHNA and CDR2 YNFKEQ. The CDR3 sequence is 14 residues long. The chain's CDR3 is CASSQDGGDNEQFF. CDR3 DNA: TGTGCCAGCAGCCAAGATGGCGGGGACAATGAGCAGTTCTTC.

CDR3: CASSTHSSYNEQFF. The CDR3 nucleotides read TGTGCCAGTAGTACCCACTCGTCCTACAATGAGCAGTTCTTC. The V call is TRBV19, the J call TRBJ2-1; D remains ambiguous. V lost 4 bases to trimming and J lost 1 base, with 8 bases between them. The V gene's germline CDR1 is LNHDA and CDR2 SQIVND (reference sequence). The CDR3 has 14 residues.

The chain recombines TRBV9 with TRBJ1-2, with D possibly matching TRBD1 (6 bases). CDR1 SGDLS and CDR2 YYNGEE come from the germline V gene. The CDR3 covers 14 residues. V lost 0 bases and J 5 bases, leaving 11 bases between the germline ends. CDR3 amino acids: CASSVGTGQYGYTF. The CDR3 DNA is TGTGCCAGCAGCGTAGGAACAGGGCAATATGGCTACACCTTC. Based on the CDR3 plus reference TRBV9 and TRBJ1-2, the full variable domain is DSGVTQTPKHLITATGQRVTLRCSPRSGDLSVYWYQQSLDQGLQFLIQYYNGEERAKGNILERFSAQQFPDLHSELNLSSLELGDSALYFCASSVGTGQYGYTFGSGTRLTVV.

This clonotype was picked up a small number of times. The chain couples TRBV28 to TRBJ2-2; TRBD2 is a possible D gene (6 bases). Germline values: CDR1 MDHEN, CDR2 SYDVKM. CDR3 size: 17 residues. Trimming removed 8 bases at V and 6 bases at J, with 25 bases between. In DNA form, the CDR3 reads TGTGCCAGCGGAGAGGCGGGAAAGTTTCGAGGAGCCGGGGAGCTGTTTTTT. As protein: CASGEAGKFRGAGELFF.

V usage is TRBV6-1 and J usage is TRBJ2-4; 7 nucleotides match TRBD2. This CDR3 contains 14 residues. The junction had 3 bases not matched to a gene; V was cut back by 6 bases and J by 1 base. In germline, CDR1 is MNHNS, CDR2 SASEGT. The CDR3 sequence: CASRGGGAKNIQYF. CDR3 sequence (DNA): TGTGCCAGCAGGGGGGGAGGGGCCAAAAACATTCAGTACTTC.

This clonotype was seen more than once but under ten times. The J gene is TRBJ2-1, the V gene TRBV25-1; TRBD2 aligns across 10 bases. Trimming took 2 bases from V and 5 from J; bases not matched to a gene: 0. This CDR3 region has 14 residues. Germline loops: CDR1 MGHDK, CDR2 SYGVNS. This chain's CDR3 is CASSETSGDNEQFF. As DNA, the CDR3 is TGTGCCAGCAGTGAAACTAGCGGGGACAATGAGCAGTTCTTC.

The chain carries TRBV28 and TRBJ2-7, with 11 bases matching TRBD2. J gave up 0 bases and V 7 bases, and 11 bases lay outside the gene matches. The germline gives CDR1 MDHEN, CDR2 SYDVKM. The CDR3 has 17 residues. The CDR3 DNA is TGTGCCAGCAAGAGACTAGCGGGATTCGCACCCTCCTACGAGCAGTACTTC. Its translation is CASKRLAGFAPSYEQYF. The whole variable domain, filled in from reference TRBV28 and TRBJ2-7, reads DVKVTQSSRYLVKRTGEKVFLECVQDMDHENMFWYRQDPGLGLRLIYFSYDVKMKEKGDIPEGYSVSREKKERFSLILESASTNQTSMYLCASKRLAGFAPSYEQYFGPGTRLTVT.

The CDR3 spells CAASNLGSPYNEQFF. CDR3 in DNA: TGTGCCGCGTCTAACCTGGGCTCCCCATACAATGAGCAGTTCTTC. V gene TRBV6-1 combines with J gene TRBJ2-1; D unclear. V lost 11 bases and J lost 4, with 21 bases in between. This CDR3 region has 15 residues. Germline loops: CDR1 MNHNS, CDR2 SASEGT.

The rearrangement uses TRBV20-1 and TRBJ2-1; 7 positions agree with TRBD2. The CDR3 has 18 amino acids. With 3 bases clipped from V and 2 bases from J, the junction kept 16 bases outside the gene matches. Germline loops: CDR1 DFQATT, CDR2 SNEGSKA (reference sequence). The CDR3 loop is CSARGTSAKFETYNEQFF. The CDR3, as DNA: TGCAGTGCTAGGGGCACTAGCGCCAAGTTCGAAACCTACAATGAGCAGTTCTTC.

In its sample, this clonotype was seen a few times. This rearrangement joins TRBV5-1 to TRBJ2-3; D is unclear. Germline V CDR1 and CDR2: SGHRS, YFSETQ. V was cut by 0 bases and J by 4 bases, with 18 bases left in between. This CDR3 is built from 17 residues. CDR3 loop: CASSLVGNIHFPDTQYF. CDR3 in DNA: TGCGCCAGCAGCTTGGTGGGGAATATACACTTTCCAGATACGCAGTATTTT.

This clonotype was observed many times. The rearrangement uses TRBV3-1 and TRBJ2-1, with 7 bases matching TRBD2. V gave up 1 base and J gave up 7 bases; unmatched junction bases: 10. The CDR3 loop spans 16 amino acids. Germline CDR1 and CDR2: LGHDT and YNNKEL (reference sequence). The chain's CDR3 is CASSQVLAAPTNEQFF. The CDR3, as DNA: TGTGCCAGCAGCCAAGTTCTAGCGGCCCCTACAAATGAGCAGTTCTTC.

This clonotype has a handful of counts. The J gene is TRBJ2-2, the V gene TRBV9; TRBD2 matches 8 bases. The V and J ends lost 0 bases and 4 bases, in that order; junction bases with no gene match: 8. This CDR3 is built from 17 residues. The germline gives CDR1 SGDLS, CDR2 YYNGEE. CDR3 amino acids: CASSVGPAGGLTGELFF. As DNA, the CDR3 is TGTGCCAGCAGCGTAGGCCCTGCGGGAGGTCTCACCGGGGAGCTGTTTTTT.

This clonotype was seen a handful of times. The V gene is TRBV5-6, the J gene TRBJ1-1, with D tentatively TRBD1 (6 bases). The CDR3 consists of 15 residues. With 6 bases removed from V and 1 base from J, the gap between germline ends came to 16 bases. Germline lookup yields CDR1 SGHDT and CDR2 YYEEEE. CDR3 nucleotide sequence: TGTGCCAGCACCAGACCCGGGACATCGAACACTGAAGCTTTCTTT. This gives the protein CASTRPGTSNTEAFF. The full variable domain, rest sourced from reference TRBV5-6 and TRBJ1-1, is DAGVTQSPTHLIKTRGQQVTLRCSPKSGHDTVSWYQQALGQGPQFIFQYYEEEERQRGNFPDRFSGHQFPNYSSELNVNALLLGDSALYLCASTRPGTSNTEAFFGQGTRLTVV.

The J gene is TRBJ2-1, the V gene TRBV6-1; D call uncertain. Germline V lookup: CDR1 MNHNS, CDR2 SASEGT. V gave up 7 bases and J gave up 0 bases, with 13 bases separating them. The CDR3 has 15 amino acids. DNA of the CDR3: TGTGCCAGCACAAGGGCTCCTCGCTCCTACAATGAGCAGTTCTTC. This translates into CASTRAPRSYNEQFF.

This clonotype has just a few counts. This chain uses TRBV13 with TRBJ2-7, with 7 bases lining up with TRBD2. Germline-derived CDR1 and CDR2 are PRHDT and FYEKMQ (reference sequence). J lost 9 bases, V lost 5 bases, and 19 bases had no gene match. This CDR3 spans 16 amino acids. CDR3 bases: TGTGCCAGCAGCCCCTTTAGTGGAGCGGGATATTTGATGCAGTACTTC. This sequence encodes CASSPFSGAGYLMQYF.

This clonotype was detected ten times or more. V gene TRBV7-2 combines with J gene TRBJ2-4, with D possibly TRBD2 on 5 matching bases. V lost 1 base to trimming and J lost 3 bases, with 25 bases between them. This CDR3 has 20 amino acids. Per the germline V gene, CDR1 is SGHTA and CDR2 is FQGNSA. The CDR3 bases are TGTGCCAGCAGCTTAGGGCCCTTGATCGGTCCGGAGGTTCTCAAAAACATTCAGTACTTC. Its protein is CASSLGPLIGPEVLKNIQYF.

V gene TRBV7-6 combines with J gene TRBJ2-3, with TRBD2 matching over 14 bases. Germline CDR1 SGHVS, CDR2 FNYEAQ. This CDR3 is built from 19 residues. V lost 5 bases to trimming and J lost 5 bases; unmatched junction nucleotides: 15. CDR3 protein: CASSQTRLAGGGVRDTQYF. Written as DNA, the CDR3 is TGTGCCAGCAGCCAGACTCGACTAGCGGGAGGGGGTGTAAGAGATACGCAGTATTTT.

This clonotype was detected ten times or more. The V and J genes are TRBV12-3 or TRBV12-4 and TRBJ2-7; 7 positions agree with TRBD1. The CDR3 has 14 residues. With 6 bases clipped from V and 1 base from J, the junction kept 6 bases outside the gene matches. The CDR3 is CASSGQVLSYEQYF. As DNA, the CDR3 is TGTGCCAGCAGCGGACAGGTACTGTCCTACGAGCAGTACTTC.